The next 5 T cell receptor beta chains were all read from a single sample in a study of control samples from healthy donors and cancer patients. Clones were read by immunoSEQ multiplex PCR, and TCRdb kept only the in-frame ones, dropping some. The sample lists some 150,000 clones; over 95% were seen once. Specimen: blood. These TCRs come from a woman aged 25-40 years in good health.

This sequence joins TRBV6-5 and TRBJ1-1; possible D gene TRBD1, 5 bases. V lost 8 bases to trimming and J lost 3 bases, with 13 bases between them. This CDR3 is 13 amino acids long. In germline, CDR1 is MNHEY, CDR2 SVGAGI. The CDR3 sequence is CASARAGDTEAFF. CDR3 coding DNA: TGTGCCAGCGCCAGGGCAGGCGACACTGAAGCTTTCTTT.

The chain recombines TRBV30 with TRBJ2-2, with D perhaps TRBD1 (6 bases). The CDR3 covers 13 residues. Per the germline V gene, CDR1 is GTSNPN and CDR2 is SVGIG (reference sequence). Trimming took off 4 bases at V and 3 bases at J, with 9 bases between the two ends. CDR3 DNA sequence: TGTGCCTGGAACAGGGTAGACACCGGGGAGCTGTTTTTT. As protein: CAWNRVDTGELFF.

The chain is built from TRBV28 and TRBJ1-6, with D possibly matching TRBD1 (5 bases). Trimming removed 8 bases from V and 11 bases from J, with 22 bases in between. In germline, CDR1 is MDHEN, CDR2 SYDVKM. The CDR3 length is 15 residues. The CDR3 spells CASLLDSSFGTPLHF. The DNA for the CDR3 is TGTGCCAGCTTACTAGACAGTTCTTTCGGGACACCCCTCCACTTT.

This sequence joins TRBV3-1 (or the pseudogene TRBV3-2) and TRBJ2-7; tentatively, D is TRBD2 (6 bases). The CDR3 sequence is 16 residues long. CDR1 and CDR2 from the germline V gene are LGHDT and YNNKEL (reference sequence). The V end was cut by 0 bases, the J end by 5 bases, with 17 bases between. The CDR3: CASSQETGGPVNEQYF. In DNA form, the CDR3 reads TGTGCCAGCAGCCAAGAGACTGGAGGGCCGGTCAACGAGCAGTACTTC.

J is TRBJ2-5 and V is TRBV28; 9 nucleotides match TRBD2. The CDR3 extends over 15 amino acids. Germline CDR1 MDHEN, CDR2 SYDVKM. Trimming cost V 6 bases and J 1 base; bases outside gene matches: 6. CDR3 protein: CASSNTTSGQETQYF. The CDR3 region has the DNA TGTGCCAGCAGCAACACGACTAGCGGCCAAGAGACCCAGTACTTC.